These 25 T cell receptor beta chains originate from one sample sequenced in a study of blood T cell repertoires in COVID-19. The data were produced by immunoSEQ multiplex PCR, yet TCRdb's version contains in-frame clones alone and is incomplete. The data contain some 530,000 clones, roughly 85% of them singletons. The sample taken for sequencing was peripheral blood. Receptor source: a human donor in a cohort sampled during active COVID-19.

In this sample, this clone turned up a few times. This chain uses TRBV3-1 (or the pseudogene TRBV3-2) with TRBJ2-2; 11 bases agree with TRBD2. This CDR3 comprises 17 residues. The V gene's germline CDR1 is LGHDT and CDR2 YNNKEL (reference sequence). The V gene end was trimmed by 5 bases and the J gene end by 0 bases; junction bases not matched to a gene: 5. CDR3 nucleotide sequence: TGTGCCAGCAGCTCAGTAGCGGGAGGGCCGAACACCGGGGAGCTGTTTTTT. Amino acid sequence: CASSSVAGGPNTGELFF.

The chain links TRBV6-5 to TRBJ1-2, with TRBD1 matching 7 bases. The V segment lost 7 bases and the J segment 2 bases; nucleotides outside the gene matches: 7. Germline assignment: CDR1 MNHEY and CDR2 SVGAGI. The CDR3 has 14 amino acids. The CDR3 sequence: CASNPLGQNYGYTF. CDR3 DNA: TGTGCCAGCAACCCCTTGGGACAGAACTATGGCTACACCTTC.

The chain recombines TRBV5-1 with TRBJ1-2, with 9 bases aligning to TRBD1. V gave up 6 bases and J gave up 6 bases; unmatched junction bases: 12. In germline, CDR1 is SGHRS, CDR2 YFSETQ. The CDR3 covers 15 residues. CDR3 nucleotide sequence: TGCGCCAGCACCGCTGGGGACAGGGACTTTGATGGCTACACCTTC. Encoded protein: CASTAGDRDFDGYTF.

The V and J genes are TRBV30 and TRBJ2-1, with 16 bases aligning to TRBD2. With V trimmed by 0 bases and J by 7 bases, 3 bases remained unmatched. CDR3 length: 16 residues. From germline, CDR1 is GTSNPN and CDR2 SVGIG (reference sequence). The CDR3 reads CAWSVGLAGGPNEQFF. CDR3 nucleotides: TGTGCCTGGAGTGTGGGACTAGCGGGAGGGCCAAATGAGCAGTTCTTC. Complete variable domain (other parts from reference TRBV30 and TRBJ2-1): SQTIHQWPATLVQPVGSPLSLECTVEGTSNPNLYWYRQAAGRGLQLLFYSVGIGQISSEVPQNLSASRPQDRQFILSSKKLLLSDSGFYLCAWSVGLAGGPNEQFFGPGTRLTVL.

The chain joins TRBV5-6 to TRBJ1-2; D uncertain. The CDR3 loop spans 14 amino acids. The V end lost 4 bases, the J end lost 8 bases, and 18 bases lay between the germline ends. CDR1 is SGHDT and CDR2 is YYEEEE in the germline V gene. The DNA of the CDR3 is TGTGCCAGCAGCGCATCCGGGGTTCGTGGGGGCTACACCTTC. It yields the protein CASSASGVRGGYTF.

V and J are TRBV7-2 and TRBJ2-7; 12 positions agree with TRBD2. The germline gives CDR1 SGHTA, CDR2 FQGNSA. With 3 bases clipped from V and 7 bases from J, the junction kept 10 bases outside the gene matches. The CDR3 consists of 16 residues. The CDR3 DNA reads TGTGCCAGCAGCTTGGGACTAGCGGGTCTCAGGGGGGAGCAGTACTTC. This codes for CASSLGLAGLRGEQYF.

The J gene is TRBJ1-1, the V gene TRBV15, with 8 bases identical to TRBD1. The germline V gene has CDR1 LNHNV and CDR2 YYDKDF (reference sequence). This CDR3 region has 16 residues. V gave up 5 bases and J gave up 4 bases; unmatched junction bases: 12. The CDR3 DNA reads TGTGCCACCAGCCCCGCAGGGGGCATAGGAGTCACTGAAGCTTTCTTT. Translation: CATSPAGGIGVTEAFF.

This chain connects TRBV6-5 to TRBJ2-7; TRBD1 might be the D (6 bases). Per the germline V gene, CDR1 is MNHEY and CDR2 is SVGAGI. The CDR3 has 14 amino acids. With 2 bases removed from V and 2 bases from J, the gap between germline ends came to 10 bases. CDR3 in amino acids: CASSYRGRTYEQYF. CDR3 in DNA: TGTGCCAGCAGTTACAGGGGGAGAACCTACGAGCAGTACTTC.

This clone was counted only a few times. The V and J genes are TRBV5-4 and TRBJ1-5; D unclear. The CDR3 has 12 amino acids. Germline V gene sequence: CDR1 SGHNT, CDR2 YYREEE (reference sequence). Trimming removed 0 bases at V and 7 bases at J, with 5 bases between. CDR3 loop: CASSLGQQPQHF. The CDR3 DNA is TGTGCCAGCAGCTTGGGTCAACAGCCCCAGCATTTT.

The V gene is TRBV19, the J gene TRBJ1-3; TRBD1 matches at 9 bases. CDR1 is LNHDA, CDR2 SQIVND, per germline (reference sequence). V was clipped by 3 bases and J by 4 bases; unmatched bases: 4. CDR3 length equals 15 residues. CDR3 sequence reads: CASSIGTGSGNTIYF. CDR3 DNA sequence: TGTGCCAGTAGTATCGGGACAGGGTCGGGAAACACCATATATTTT.

In nucleotides, the CDR3 is TGTGCCAGCAGTTTAAAAGGTGTCGGGACAGGGGGCTCTAGGAACACTGAAGCTTTCTTT. This translates into CASSLKGVGTGGSRNTEAFF. This chain links TRBV27 with TRBJ1-1; 12 positions agree with TRBD1. CDR3 length equals 20 residues. Germline V gives CDR1 MNHEY, CDR2 SMNVEV (reference sequence). The junction had 14 bases not matched to a gene; V was cut back by 2 bases and J by 1 base.

DNA for the CDR3: TGTGCCAGCAGCTTTACATCAGATAACTATGGCTACACCTTC. This sequence encodes CASSFTSDNYGYTF. V and J are TRBV6-5 and TRBJ1-2; no reliable D call. The germline V gene encodes CDR1 MNHEY and CDR2 SVGAGI. The CDR3 sequence is 14 residues long. V was clipped by 6 bases and J by 1 base, with 12 bases between them.

This clone has a single count. CDR3 region: CASRYTSGSRNEQFF. The CDR3 DNA reads TGTGCCAGCAGGTATACTAGCGGGAGTAGGAATGAGCAGTTCTTC. The chain joins TRBV3-1 (or the pseudogene TRBV3-2) to TRBJ2-1, with 11 bases lining up with TRBD2. The CDR3 length is 15 residues. Losses at the gene ends were 6 bases for V and 7 bases for J; bases not matched to a gene: 8. Germline V gene sequence: CDR1 LGHDT, CDR2 YNNKEL (reference sequence).

This chain joins TRBV5-5 and TRBJ2-5, with TRBD2 matching 9 bases. Germline lookup yields CDR1 SGHKS and CDR2 YYEKEE (reference sequence). J gave up 5 bases and V 4 bases, and 9 bases lay outside the gene matches. This CDR3 contains 15 residues. The CDR3 DNA sequence: TGTGCCAGCAGCCCGTCGAGCGGGAGGAAGGAGACCCAGTACTTC. Translated, it gives CASSPSSGRKETQYF.

This rearrangement joins TRBV28 to TRBJ1-2, with TRBD1 matching over 8 bases. Germline CDR1 reads MDHEN; CDR2 reads SYDVKM. The CDR3 totals 16 residues. V shed 6 bases, J shed 3 bases, and the junction held 12 bases outside the gene matches. The CDR3 spells CASRDAGGALDYGYTF. CDR3 nucleotide sequence: TGTGCCAGCAGGGACGCAGGGGGCGCTCTTGACTATGGCTACACCTTC.

This chain joins TRBV30 and TRBJ2-2, with a possible D match to TRBD1 (6 bases). Germline assignment: CDR1 GTSNPN and CDR2 SVGIG (reference sequence). Trimming shortened V by 1 base and J by 7 bases, and 19 bases separated the two germline ends. The CDR3 length is 16 residues. Written as DNA, the CDR3 is TGTGCCTGGAGTGCCCTACAGGGTATAAGGGACGGGGAGCTGTTTTTT. Amino acids: CAWSALQGIRDGELFF.

The DNA of the CDR3 is TGTGCCAGCAGTACTAAACGCACAGGGGGGGGTTCCGGCTACACCTTC. This encodes CASSTKRTGGGSGYTF. The rearrangement joins TRBV28 to TRBJ1-2; 8 nucleotides line up with TRBD1. This CDR3 is 16 amino acids long. Germline CDR1 is MDHEN and CDR2 is SYDVKM. The J segment lost 8 bases and the V segment lost 5 bases, leaving 16 bases of the junction unmatched.

CDR3: CASSHRTAATNEKLFF. The DNA of the CDR3 is TGTGCCAGCAGCCACCGGACAGCTGCAACTAATGAAAAACTGTTTTTT. The genes are TRBV7-9 and TRBJ1-4; perhaps TRBD1 as D (6 bases). Per the germline V gene, CDR1 is SEHNR and CDR2 is FQNEAQ (reference sequence). Trimming took off 5 bases at V and 0 bases at J, with 13 bases between the two ends. CDR3 size: 16 residues.

The chain has TRBV18 and TRBJ1-1; TRBD1 aligns across 10 bases. The trim removed 1 base at V and 2 bases at J, leaving 4 bases unmatched. Looked up from germline, CDR1 is KGHSH and CDR2 is LQKENI. This CDR3 is built from 16 residues. The CDR3 protein is CASSPLQTGGNTEAFF. The CDR3 bases are TGTGCCAGCTCACCACTGCAGACAGGGGGCAACACTGAAGCTTTCTTT.

The rearrangement joins TRBV6-4 to TRBJ2-7, with 9 bases fitting TRBD1. In germline, CDR1 is MRHNA, CDR2 SNTAGT. The CDR3 runs to 12 residues. V shed 11 bases and J 6 bases; nucleotides not matched to a gene: 8. CDR3 bases: TGTGCCGTCCGGGACAGGGTACGCGAGCAGTACTTC. It encodes CAVRDRVREQYF.

In this sample, this clone turned up once. The CDR3 region has the DNA TGTGCCAGCAGCTTAGGACTCGGGGAGGGCAATCAGCCCCAGCATTTT. Amino acid sequence: CASSLGLGEGNQPQHF. The gene calls are TRBV7-2 and TRBJ1-5; no clear D gene. The CDR3 has 16 residues. Per germline, CDR1 SGHTA and CDR2 FQGNSA. V lost 1 base and J lost 2, with 12 bases in between. Full variable domain (missing parts from reference TRBV7-2 and TRBJ1-5): GAGVSQSPSNKVTEKGKDVELRCDPISGHTALYWYRQSLGQGLEFLIYFQGNSAPDKSGLPSDRFSAERTGGSVSTLTIQRTQQEDSAVYLCASSLGLGEGNQPQHFGDGTRLSIL.

The rearrangement uses TRBV29-1 and TRBJ1-2; possible D gene TRBD1, 6 bases. The CDR3 spans 13 residues. The V end lost 0 bases, the J end lost 6 bases, and 11 bases lay between the germline ends. From germline, CDR1 is SQVTM and CDR2 ANQGSEA. The CDR3 is CSVEEWGGNGYTF. The CDR3 nucleotides read TGCAGCGTTGAAGAATGGGGGGGCAATGGCTACACCTTC.

The V call is TRBV5-8, the J call TRBJ1-5; maybe TRBD1 (6 bases). The CDR3 is 17 residues long. Germline loops: CDR1 SGHTS, CDR2 YDEGEE. Trimming removed 4 bases at V and 16 bases at J, with 33 bases between. Written as DNA, the CDR3 is TGTGCCAGCAGCCCTGGACAGCCTGGTCAAGCCGCCCTAAGTCAACATTTT. This translates into CASSPGQPGQAALSQHF.

This clone showed up just once. The rearrangement uses TRBV12-3 or TRBV12-4 and TRBJ2-7; possibly TRBD1 for D (5 bases). Trimming removed 4 bases from V and 2 bases from J, with 9 bases in between. The CDR3 is 13 amino acids. Here the CDR3 reads CASSYDSTYEQYF. CDR3 DNA: TGTGCCAGCAGTTACGACAGTACCTACGAGCAGTACTTC.

This clone has only one observation. The chain couples TRBV24-1 to TRBJ2-1; TRBD2 might be the D (6 bases). The CDR3 spans 12 residues. V lost 12 bases and J lost 4, with 12 bases in between. Germline V gives CDR1 KGHDR, CDR2 SFDVKD. The CDR3 protein is CAAGTQYNEQFF. CDR3 in DNA: TGTGCCGCGGGAACACAATACAATGAGCAGTTCTTC.